This TCR beta chain was recovered during a study of blood T cell repertoires in COVID-19. Overall study: Sites across the United States, Italy and Spain contributed samples from acute and convalescent COVID-19.

Germline V gene lookup returns CDR1 MDHEN and CDR2 SYDVKM. The CDR3 totals 12 residues. V was pared by 6 bases and J by 7 bases, with 12 bases between. Libraries were prepared by immunoSEQ multiplex PCR; TCRdb keeps only in-frame clonotypes and omits some of them. Among about 300,000 clones listed, under 90% were seen once. The rearrangement joins TRBV28 to TRBJ1-2; possible D gene TRBD1, 5 bases. The material sequenced was PBMCs or T cells enriched from blood (not recorded which). The clonotype comes from a woman in her 50s who had been exposed to COVID-19. In DNA, the CDR3 is TGTGCCAGCAGGCAGGGTCAATCTGGCTACACCTTC. This codes for CASRQGQSGYTF.